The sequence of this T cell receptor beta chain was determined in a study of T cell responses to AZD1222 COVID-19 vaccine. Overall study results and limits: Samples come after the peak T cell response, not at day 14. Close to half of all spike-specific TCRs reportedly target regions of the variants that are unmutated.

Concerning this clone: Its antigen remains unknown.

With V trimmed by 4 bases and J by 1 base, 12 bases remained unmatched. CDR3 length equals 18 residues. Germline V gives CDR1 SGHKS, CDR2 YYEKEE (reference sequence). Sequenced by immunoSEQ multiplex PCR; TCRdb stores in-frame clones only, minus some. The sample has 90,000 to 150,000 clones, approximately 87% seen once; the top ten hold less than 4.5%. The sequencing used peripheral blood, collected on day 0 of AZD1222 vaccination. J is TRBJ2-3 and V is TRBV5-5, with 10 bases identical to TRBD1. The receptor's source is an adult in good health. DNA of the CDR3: TGTGCCAGCAGCCCAGGACAGGGGGGCGTCGGTGGCACAGATACGCAGTATTTT. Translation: CASSPGQGGVGGTDTQYF. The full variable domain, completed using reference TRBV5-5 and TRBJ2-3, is DAGVTQSPTHLIKTRGQQVTLRCSPISGHKSVSWYQQVLGQGPQFIFQYYEKEERGRGNFPDRFSARQFPNYSSELNVNALLLGDSALYLCASSPGQGGVGGTDTQYFGPGTRLTVL.